Below, 2 T cell receptor beta chains from the same sample are listed, as sequenced in a study of cytomegalovirus exposure and HLA in healthy donors. The PCR ran on 60 Vbeta and 13 Jbeta primers. Method: immunoSEQ multiplex PCR; TCRdb's copy keeps in-frame clones and lacks some. The sample gives over 150,000 clones, approximately 81% of which show up once; around 1.5% is in the top ten. Input material: PBMCs. These receptors came from a man in his late teens or twenties in good health and CMV-seronegative.

The chain recombines TRBV14 with TRBJ2-1; D uncertain. The CDR3 runs 11 residues. V lost 3 bases and J lost 10, with 7 bases in between. The germline gives CDR1 SGHDN, CDR2 FVKESK. CDR3: CASSHKSEQFF. The DNA for the CDR3 is TGTGCCAGCAGCCATAAGAGCGAGCAGTTCTTC.

The chain links TRBV5-1 to TRBJ2-7, with 8 bases lining up with TRBD1. With V trimmed by 2 bases and J by 5 bases, 6 bases remained unmatched. Germline V CDR1 and CDR2: SGHRS, YFSETQ. CDR3 size: 14 residues. The DNA of the CDR3 is TGCGCCAGCAGCTTTTCCGGACAGGGAGACGAGCAGTACTTC. Its protein product is CASSFSGQGDEQYF.